This T cell receptor beta chain appears in the sequencing data of a study of spatial heterogeneity in lung cancer. With V trimmed by 5 bases and J by 5 bases, 5 bases remained unmatched. This CDR3 comprises 14 residues. Germline V CDR1 and CDR2: MNHNY, SVGAGI (reference sequence). Time point given: sample taken at primary tumor resection. Single TCR cDNA molecules each had their own unique molecular identifier. From the 5' RACE reads, TCRdb called clonotypes with MiXCR, one entry per CDR3 protein. The profile shows about 92,000 distinct CDR3 sequences, more than 10% of them singletons. This clonotype was counted once. It is likely a read error, because the conserved phenylalanine at the end of the CDR3 is missing.

The sequence was collected from a male donor with early-stage non-small cell lung cancer. The gene calls are TRBV6-6 and TRBJ2-5, with 10 bases fitting TRBD1. This material consisted of PBMCs, taken at surgery. In nucleotides, the CDR3 is TGTGCCAGCAGTCGGGACAGGGGATCCGAGACCCAGTACTCC. Translating gives CASSRDRGSETQYS.